The TCR beta chain described here comes from a study of T-cell reconstitution after alpha-beta-depleted transplantation in children. The TCRbeta library incorporated unique molecular identifiers. Each CDR3 protein is one row after TCRdb ran MiXCR on the PCR reads. The sample gives about 610,000 distinct CDR3 sequences, more than 9% of which show up once; less than 5% is in the top ten. This clonotype appeared a few times. Germline CDR1 reads SGHTA; CDR2 reads FQGNSA. Trimming removed 7 bases from V and 6 bases from J; junction bases left unmatched: 10. This CDR3 is 14 amino acids long. Here the sequenced sample was PBMCs from the stem cell graft donor, taken from the stem cell graft. This sequence originates from a human donor who donated a stem cell graft to a child with acute myeloid leukemia. The chain has TRBV7-2 and TRBJ2-7; 9 bases are shared with TRBD2. CDR3 DNA: TGTGCCAGCACTGATGGCGGGAGGGCCAGCGAGCAGTACTTC. Protein product: CASTDGGRASEQYF.